A selection of T cell receptor beta chains follows, all from one sample in a study of T cell responses to AZD1222 COVID-19 vaccine. Assay: immunoSEQ multiplex PCR; the TCRdb copy retains only in-frame clones and omits some. The sample has 100,000 to 150,000 clones, approximately 85% seen once. Material: peripheral blood, obtained on day 0 of AZD1222 vaccination. The origin of the receptors is an adult in good health. CDR3s include the opening cysteine and the closing phenylalanine or tryptophan. The D gene is left open where the match is weak. Only part of the rows carry a size: once, few, many, or a class if the clone is expanded.

>TRBJ2-5|.|TRBV5-4|TRBD2
CASSLISGGAGETQYF
TGTGCCAGCAGCTTGATTAGCGGGGGGGCCGGAGAGACCCAGTACTTC
>TRBJ2-6|.|TRBV5-1|TRBD1
CASSLDGGTGRSGANVLTF
TGCGCCAGCAGCTTGGACGGGGGGACAGGGCGCTCTGGGGCCAACGTCCTGACTTTC
>TRBJ2-7|.|TRBV14|TRBD1
CASSPPGQTYEQYF
TGTGCCAGCAGCCCGCCGGGACAGACTTACGAGCAGTACTTC
>TRBJ2-6|.|TRBV5-4|.
CASSLGGGPSGANVLTF
TGTGCCAGCAGCTTGGGAGGAGGCCCCTCTGGGGCCAACGTCCTGACTTTC
>TRBJ2-7|few|TRBV30|.
CAWSDRTLGIAGYEQYF
TGTGCCTGGAGTGACCGTACGCTGGGTATAGCTGGCTACGAGCAGTACTTC
>TRBJ1-1|.|TRBV2|TRBD1
CASSALGGDRGHTEAFF
TGTGCCAGCAGTGCCTTAGGGGGGGACAGGGGGCATACTGAAGCTTTCTTT
>TRBJ1-6|.|TRBV19|TRBD1
CASRLTGGSSPLHF
TGTGCCAGTAGACTCACAGGGGGATCTTCACCCCTCCACTTT
>TRBJ2-7|.|TRBV3-1/TRBV3-2|TRBD2
CASSRLAGVGYEQYF
TGTGCCAGCAGCAGACTAGCGGGGGTTGGGTACGAGCAGTACTTC
>TRBJ1-5|once|TRBV28|.
CASSYIRQPQHF
TGTGCCAGCAGTTATATTCGACAGCCCCAGCATTTT
>TRBJ1-4|.|TRBV4-1|.
CASSQNRLATNEKLFF
TGCGCCAGCAGCCAAAACCGTCTTGCAACTAATGAAAAACTGTTTTTT
>TRBJ1-2|.|TRBV11-3|.
CASSFGTGSNGYTF
TGTGCCAGCAGCTTTGGCACGGGGTCTAATGGCTACACCTTC
>TRBJ2-1|once|TRBV11-3|.
CASSLDGFSVNEQFF
TGTGCCAGCAGCTTAGACGGGTTTTCGGTGAATGAGCAGTTCTTC
>TRBJ2-2|.|TRBV5-1|TRBD1
CASSLVDRATGELFF
TGCGCCAGCAGCTTGGTTGACAGGGCAACCGGGGAGCTGTTTTTT
>TRBJ1-1|.|TRBV27|.
CARVVVPGMNTEAFF
TGTGCCAGGGTTGTCGTTCCAGGGATGAACACTGAAGCTTTCTTT
>TRBJ1-4|.|TRBV3-1/TRBV3-2|.
CASSQGGEKLFF
TGTGCCAGCAGCCAGGGGGGCGAAAAACTGTTTTTT
>TRBJ2-3|.|TRBV28|TRBD2
CASKLAGGPDTQYF
TGTGCCAGCAAACTAGCGGGGGGGCCAGATACGCAGTATTTT
>TRBJ2-3|.|TRBV6-2/TRBV6-3|.
CASSSTTDTQYF
TGTGCCAGCAGTTCCACTACAGATACGCAGTATTTT
>TRBJ1-1|.|TRBV6-5|TRBD1
CASSLERGRAAFF
TGTGCCAGCAGCCTCGAGAGGGGGCGCGCAGCTTTCTTT
>TRBJ2-3|.|TRBV5-4|.
CASSADLQRSTDTQYF
TGTGCCAGCAGCGCAGACCTACAGAGGAGCACAGATACGCAGTATTTT
>TRBJ1-2|.|TRBV20-1|.
CSASQGRNYGYTF
TGCAGTGCTAGTCAGGGGCGAAACTATGGCTACACCTTC
>TRBJ2-5|.|TRBV27|.
CASRPRSAPQARETQYF
TGTGCCAGCAGACCCAGATCCGCCCCACAGGCTCGGGAGACCCAGTACTTC
>TRBJ1-5|.|TRBV2|.
CASSDSYSNQPQHF
TGTGCCAGCAGTGATTCATATAGCAATCAGCCCCAGCATTTT
>TRBJ2-7|.|TRBV5-4|.
CASSVTPGADEQYF
TGTGCCAGCAGCGTGACGCCGGGGGCCGACGAGCAGTACTTC
>TRBJ2-7|.|TRBV6-2/TRBV6-3|.
CASSYPDIGEQYF
TGTGCCAGCAGTTACCCCGACATCGGCGAGCAGTACTTC
>TRBJ1-3|.|TRBV3-1/TRBV3-2|.
CASSQVSGNTIYF
TGTGCCAGCAGCCAAGTTTCAGGAAACACCATATATTTT
>TRBJ2-7|.|TRBV6-1|.
CASSDQGGEQYF
TGTGCCAGCAGTGATCAAGGGGGGGAGCAGTACTTC
>TRBJ2-1|.|TRBV4-1|TRBD2
CASSQDPGLAGVEQFF
TGCGCCAGCAGCCAAGATCCGGGCCTAGCGGGAGTTGAGCAGTTCTTC
>TRBJ2-7|.|TRBV6-5|.
CASSYSWDRYEQYF
TGTGCCAGCAGTTACTCCTGGGACCGCTACGAGCAGTACTTC
>TRBJ2-5|.|TRBV24-1|TRBD2
CATSDFPGGGETQYF
TGTGCCACCAGTGATTTTCCGGGGGGTGGGGAGACCCAGTACTTC
>TRBJ2-1|.|TRBV27|.
CASSLLGEQSYNEQFF
TGTGCCAGCAGTTTATTGGGGGAGCAGTCCTACAATGAGCAGTTCTTC
>TRBJ2-5|.|TRBV5-1|.
CASSLEVEGTQYF
TGCGCCAGCAGCTTGGAGGTCGAGGGGACCCAGTACTTC
>TRBJ2-1|.|TRBV5-1|.
CASSLWSGGGNEQFF
TGCGCCAGCAGCTTGTGGTCAGGAGGTGGGAATGAGCAGTTCTTC
>TRBJ1-6|.|TRBV7-8|.
CASSLQGYNSPLHF
TGTGCCAGCAGCCTACAGGGTTATAATTCACCCCTCCACTTT